This is a list of T cell receptor beta chains from one sample in a study of metastatic and nonmetastatic thyroid tumors. Through MiXCR, TCRdb re-clonotyped the PCR reads. The table includes over 3,500 clones, roughly 35% detected once. The sample comprised adjacent normal tissue. The receptors stem from a male donor with papillary thyroid cancer or a benign thyroid nodule (not recorded which). Some clones in this sample may be carry-over from other donors' samples. Both conserved end residues are part of each CDR3. D genes are given only for firm matches. Clone size appears in some rows only: once, few, many, or a class for an expanded clone.

DNA,CDR3,size,D,J,V
TGTGCCAGCAGTGGGGGGGTGCTCCCATATGGCTACACCTTC,CASSGGVLPYGYTF,.,.,TRBJ1-2,TRBV6-1
TGTGCCAGCAGTGACGAGGAGGACTATGGCTACACCTTC,CASSDEEDYGYTF,.,.,TRBJ1-2,TRBV2
TGTGCCACCAGTGATTCATCAGTCGCAGGGTATATACCCAATACCGGGGAGCCGTTTTTT,CATSDSSVAGYIPNTGEPFF,.,.,TRBJ2-2,TRBV24-1
TGTGCCAGCAGTTTTAGCCAGGGGGTCTACGAGCAGTACTTC,CASSFSQGVYEQYF,few,TRBD1,TRBJ2-7,TRBV12-3/TRBV12-4
TGCAGCGTCGAACTAGTTGCGGAGACCCAGTACTTC,CSVELVAETQYF,medium-sized,.,TRBJ2-5,TRBV29-1
TGTGCCAGCAGCTACGAAGGGGGTACTGAAGCTTTCTTT,CASSYEGGTEAFF,.,.,TRBJ1-1,TRBV11-3
TGTGCCAGTAGTATAGATCGGGGGGTCGGCTATGGCTACACCTTC,CASSIDRGVGYGYTF,.,.,TRBJ1-2,TRBV19
TGTGCCAGCAGTTCCGTACACCGAGGGGGAGAGACCCAGTACTTC,CASSSVHRGGETQYF,.,.,TRBJ2-5,TRBV27
TGTGCCATCAGTGAGCAGGGGACAGGGGGACTCCCTAACTATGGCTACACCTTC,CAISEQGTGGLPNYGYTF,.,TRBD1,TRBJ1-2,TRBV10-3
TGTGCCAGCTCACCACCGGGCAACTACGAGCAGTACTTC,CASSPPGNYEQYF,.,.,TRBJ2-7,TRBV18
TGTGCCAGCAGTGAGGCAGGGCCCTACGAGCAGTACTTC,CASSEAGPYEQYF,few,.,TRBJ2-7,TRBV6-1
TGTGCGAGCAGGTTATGCGCAGGCAATGCGGAGTTCTTC,CASRLCAGNAEFF,few,.,TRBJ2-1,TRBV7-2
TGTGCCAGCAGCCCCCCCCCCCCTGGCAGGGACCACACTGAAGCTTTCTTT,CASSPPPPGRDHTEAFF,few,.,TRBJ1-1,TRBV7-6
TGTGCCAGCAGTTTACGAGTACCAAACTACGAGCAGTACTTC,CASSLRVPNYEQYF,few,.,TRBJ2-7,TRBV27
TGCAGTGCCCGAGGAGCTTTTCTCGAGCAGTACTTC,CSARGAFLEQYF,large,.,TRBJ2-7,TRBV20-1
TGTGCCAGCAGCTCCTTCGCAGGGAGGTCCGGGGAGCTGTTTTTT,CASSSFAGRSGELFF,.,.,TRBJ2-2,TRBV7-3
TGTGCCTGCTTGGACAGCCAAGTCTCCTACGAGCAGTACTTC,CACLDSQVSYEQYF,once,.,TRBJ2-7,TRBV30
TGTGCCAGCAGCACGACAGGGGTCGGGGAGCTGTTTTTT,CASSTTGVGELFF,few,TRBD1,TRBJ2-2,TRBV28
TGTGCCAGCAGGTGGACAGGGGGGTACGAGCAGTACTTC,CASRWTGGYEQYF,.,TRBD1,TRBJ2-7,TRBV6-2/TRBV6-3
TGTGCCAGCAGCTTAACCCCCCCTAGCGGACTCACAGATACGCAGTATTTT,CASSLTPPSGLTDTQYF,.,TRBD2,TRBJ2-3,TRBV11-2
TGTGCCAGTAGTCTGAGTGGGGCTAGAGGTGTGTACGAGCAGTACTTC,CASSLSGARGVYEQYF,once,.,TRBJ2-7,TRBV19
TGTGCCAGTAGTATATTGGGAAACGGGGAGCTGTTTTTT,CASSILGNGELFF,.,.,TRBJ2-2,TRBV19
TGTGCCAGCAGCCGCCGCCCGGACCGCGGGGACGAGCAGTACTTC,CASSRRPDRGDEQYF,.,.,TRBJ2-7,TRBV13
TGCAGTGCGACCCGGGACGGAAGTAATGAAAAACTGTTTTTT,CSATRDGSNEKLFF,.,.,TRBJ1-4,TRBV20-1
TGTGCCAGCAGCTTGAGCAAGGTTGAGAACAATGAGCAGTTCTTC,CASSLSKVENNEQFF,.,.,TRBJ2-1,TRBV7-2
TGTGCCAGCAGCGACCCCGGGGCTTACGGAAACACCATATATTTT,CASSDPGAYGNTIYF,few,.,TRBJ1-3,TRBV28
TGCAGTGTTGCAGGAAACACTGAAGCTTTCTTT,CSVAGNTEAFF,large,.,TRBJ1-1,TRBV20-1
TGTGCCAGCAGCGGTATTACCGGGGAGCTGTTTTTT,CASSGITGELFF,.,.,TRBJ2-2,TRBV13
TGTGCCAGCAGCGTAGGTAGGGGCGGGTACGAGCAGTACTTC,CASSVGRGGYEQYF,.,.,TRBJ2-7,TRBV9
TGTGCCAGCAGCCTCGGGACAACCTACGAGCAGTACTTC,CASSLGTTYEQYF,few,.,TRBJ2-7,TRBV11-2
TGTGCCAGCAGAGCGGAATCTAGCACAGATACGCAGTATTTT,CASRAESSTDTQYF,few,.,TRBJ2-3,TRBV2
TGTGCCAGCAGTTTTGGCGCGGACTATGGCTACACCTTC,CASSFGADYGYTF,.,.,TRBJ1-2,TRBV27
TGTGCCAGCAGCTTAGACAGGGTTGCGAACACTGAAGCTTTCTTT,CASSLDRVANTEAFF,.,.,TRBJ1-1,TRBV7-8